This T cell receptor (beta chain) was sequenced for a study of blood T cells in healthy people across ages. The authors ran a second PCR of about 6 to 11 cycles using a sample-barcoded 5' primer and a J-beta primer mix. TCRdb independently ran MiXCR on the 5' RACE reads; one entry per CDR3 protein. The table lists about 1.1 million distinct CDR3 sequences, less than 45% of them singletons. Extraction of total RNA produced a minimum of 5 micrograms from each sample. This clonotype has just a few counts. V was pared by 6 bases and J by 7 bases, with 12 bases between. This CDR3 has 12 amino acids. The source material was blood. The TCR sequence derives from a man between 18 and 29 years old in good health. The chain recombines TRBV12-3 or TRBV12-4 with TRBJ1-2; tentative D call: TRBD1 (5 bases). The CDR3 region has the DNA TGTGCCAGCAGCCGGGACGAAGTTGGCTACACCTTC. The encoded protein is CASSRDEVGYTF.